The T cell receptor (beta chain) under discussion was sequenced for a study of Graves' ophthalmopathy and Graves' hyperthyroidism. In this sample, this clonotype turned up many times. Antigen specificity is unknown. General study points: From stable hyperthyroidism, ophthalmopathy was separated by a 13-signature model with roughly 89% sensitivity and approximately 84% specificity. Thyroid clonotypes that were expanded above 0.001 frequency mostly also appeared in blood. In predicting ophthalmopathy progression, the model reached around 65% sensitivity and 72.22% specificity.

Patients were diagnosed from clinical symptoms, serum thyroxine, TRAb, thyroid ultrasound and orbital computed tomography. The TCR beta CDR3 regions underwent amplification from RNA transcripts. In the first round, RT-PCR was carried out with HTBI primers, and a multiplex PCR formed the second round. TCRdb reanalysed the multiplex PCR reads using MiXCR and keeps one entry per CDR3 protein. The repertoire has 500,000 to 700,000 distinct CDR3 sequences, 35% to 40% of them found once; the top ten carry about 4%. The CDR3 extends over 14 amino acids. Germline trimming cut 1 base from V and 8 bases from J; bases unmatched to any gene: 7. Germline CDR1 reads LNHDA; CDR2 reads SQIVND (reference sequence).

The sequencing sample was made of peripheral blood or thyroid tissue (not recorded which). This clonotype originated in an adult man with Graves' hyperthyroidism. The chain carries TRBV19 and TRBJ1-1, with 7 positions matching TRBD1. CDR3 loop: CASSIVRDSLEAFF. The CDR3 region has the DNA TGTGCCAGTAGTATAGTTCGGGACAGCTTAGAAGCTTTCTTT.